These T cell receptor beta chains were read from a single sample in a study of blood T cell repertoires in COVID-19. TCRdb's copy holds only in-frame clones and misses some; the assay was immunoSEQ multiplex PCR. The repertoire holds 120,000 to 150,000 clones, with 82% as singletons. Sequenced material: peripheral blood. These receptors came from a woman of 80 years or more with acute or convalescent COVID-19. The CDR3 runs from the conserved cysteine through the conserved F or W. D genes are given only for firm matches. Rows may omit the clone size; those that give it use once, few, many or a size class.

DNA: TGTGCCAGCAGCTTGAGACCAGGGGGCAACCTTCTCGAGCAGTACTTC
CDR3: CASSLRPGGNLLEQYF
size: .
D: TRBD1
V: TRBV5-6
J: TRBJ2-7

DNA: TGTGCCAGCAGCTTTTCATATCCGCGGCTAGGCCAAAGCTCCTACAATGAGCAGTTCTTC
CDR3: CASSFSYPRLGQSSYNEQFF
size: .
D: .
V: TRBV11-3
J: TRBJ2-1

DNA: TGCGCCAGCAGCCGAGACAGTCGTGGCTACACCTTC
CDR3: CASSRDSRGYTF
size: .
D: .
V: TRBV5-1
J: TRBJ1-2

DNA: TGTGCCAGCAGTTTCACAGGGGGCGACTATGGCTACACCTTC
CDR3: CASSFTGGDYGYTF
size: .
D: TRBD1
V: TRBV7-9
J: TRBJ1-2

DNA: TGTGCCAGCAGTTTCCCGGGACAGGGGGTGCATGGCTACACCTTC
CDR3: CASSFPGQGVHGYTF
size: .
D: TRBD1
V: TRBV2
J: TRBJ1-2

DNA: TGTGCCGGCTCGACGGGGAAGCGTACGCAGTATTTT
CDR3: CAGSTGKRTQYF
size: .
D: .
V: TRBV2
J: TRBJ2-3

DNA: TGTGCCAGCAGCTGGGACAGACACACAGATACGCAGTATTTT
CDR3: CASSWDRHTDTQYF
size: .
D: TRBD1
V: TRBV5-6
J: TRBJ2-3

DNA: TGCGCCAGTGCCGGGACTAGTCTCATGCGGTACAATGAGCAGTTCTTC
CDR3: CASAGTSLMRYNEQFF
size: .
D: TRBD2
V: TRBV10-2
J: TRBJ2-1

DNA: TGTGCCAGCAGCCCTCAGGGGGACTATGGCTACACCTTC
CDR3: CASSPQGDYGYTF
size: .
D: TRBD1
V: TRBV5-5
J: TRBJ1-2

DNA: TGTGCCATCAGTGAAGTCCAGTTCAATGAGCAGTTCTTC
CDR3: CAISEVQFNEQFF
size: few
D: .
V: TRBV10-3
J: TRBJ2-1

DNA: TGTGCCAGCAACCAATGGACAGGGGACGAGCAGTACTTC
CDR3: CASNQWTGDEQYF
size: .
D: TRBD1
V: TRBV11-2
J: TRBJ2-7

DNA: TGTGCCAGCAGCTTAGGGACTAGCGGAAACATTCAGTACTTC
CDR3: CASSLGTSGNIQYF
size: .
D: TRBD2
V: TRBV7-2
J: TRBJ2-4

DNA: TGCGCCAGCACCCTTGGGGGCCAAGGGTCCCAGTACTTC
CDR3: CASTLGGQGSQYF
size: once
D: .
V: TRBV5-1
J: TRBJ2-5

DNA: TGTGCCAGCAGCTTCGATGCGGGTTCTCGCTACTTC
CDR3: CASSFDAGSRYF
size: .
D: .
V: TRBV5-4
J: TRBJ2-5

DNA: TGTGCCAGCAGCTTATATCTGAACACTGAAGCTTTCTTT
CDR3: CASSLYLNTEAFF
size: .
D: .
V: TRBV7-8
J: TRBJ1-1

DNA: TGTGCCAGCAGCCATGAGGGTCGGAGTGAAGCTTTCTTT
CDR3: CASSHEGRSEAFF
size: .
D: .
V: TRBV3-1/TRBV3-2
J: TRBJ1-1

DNA: TGTGCCAGCAGCCAAGACTACAGGGGGCTGGATGGCTACACCTTC
CDR3: CASSQDYRGLDGYTF
size: .
D: TRBD1
V: TRBV3-1/TRBV3-2
J: TRBJ1-2

DNA: TGTGCCAGCAGCCTGGCTGGGGGCTTCGGAGAAAAACTGTTTTTT
CDR3: CASSLAGGFGEKLFF
size: .
D: .
V: TRBV7-6
J: TRBJ1-4

DNA: TGTGCCAGCAGCCAAGTCCGGGGGACCCATGGCTACACCTTC
CDR3: CASSQVRGTHGYTF
size: once
D: .
V: TRBV3-1/TRBV3-2
J: TRBJ1-2

DNA: TGTGCCAGCAGCACGATGGGGGGAGACCAAGAGACCCAGTACTTC
CDR3: CASSTMGGDQETQYF
size: once
D: .
V: TRBV7-2
J: TRBJ2-5

DNA: TGCGCCAGCAGCCCGACTAGCGGAGGCTACAATGAGCAGTTCTTC
CDR3: CASSPTSGGYNEQFF
size: few
D: TRBD2
V: TRBV5-1
J: TRBJ2-1

DNA: TGCGCCAGCAGCCAACTAGCGGGAGGTATCATCTACGAGCAGTACTTC
CDR3: CASSQLAGGIIYEQYF
size: .
D: TRBD2
V: TRBV4-1
J: TRBJ2-7

DNA: TGTGCCAGTAGTATAGGGGCGAGGAACACTGAAGCTTTCTTT
CDR3: CASSIGARNTEAFF
size: .
D: .
V: TRBV19
J: TRBJ1-1

DNA: TGCGCCAGCAGCTTTACAGGGAGTGGAAACACCATATATTTT
CDR3: CASSFTGSGNTIYF
size: .
D: .
V: TRBV5-1
J: TRBJ1-3